This T cell receptor beta chain stems from a study of blood T cells in healthy people across ages. Of note for this clonotype: Antigen: not known.

Points from the study as a whole: Because donor CMV status was unknown, expanded clonotype changes were possibly confounded.

Alongside a J-beta primer mix, a sample-barcoded 5' primer served in a second PCR lasting roughly 6 to 11 cycles. TCRdb re-derived calls from the 5' RACE reads in MiXCR, one entry per CDR3 protein. The sample lists around 1,700,000 distinct CDR3 sequences; roughly 30% were seen once. The specimen sequenced was blood. The sequence was obtained from a woman aged 25 to 45 in good health.

The CDR3 is CASSSTSGLAGGPHEQFF. CDR3 DNA sequence: TGTGCCAGCAGTTCGACCAGCGGGCTAGCGGGAGGTCCCCATGAGCAGTTCTTC. This chain links TRBV6-5 with TRBJ2-1; 11 bases are shared with TRBD2. V dropped 4 bases and J dropped 8; count of bases not matched to a gene: 16. The CDR3 spans 18 residues. Germline lookup yields CDR1 MNHEY and CDR2 SVGAGI.